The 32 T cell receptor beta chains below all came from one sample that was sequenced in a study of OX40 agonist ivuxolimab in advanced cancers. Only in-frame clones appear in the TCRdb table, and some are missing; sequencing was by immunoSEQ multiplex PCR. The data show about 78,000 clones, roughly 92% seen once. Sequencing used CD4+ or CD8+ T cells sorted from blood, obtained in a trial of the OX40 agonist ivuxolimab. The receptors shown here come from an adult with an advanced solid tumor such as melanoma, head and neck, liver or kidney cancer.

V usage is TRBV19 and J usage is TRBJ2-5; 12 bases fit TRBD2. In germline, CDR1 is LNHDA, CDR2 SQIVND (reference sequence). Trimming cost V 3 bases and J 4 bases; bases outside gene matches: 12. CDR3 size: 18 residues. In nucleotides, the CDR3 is TGTGCCAGTAGTATGTCCCCTCCTACTAGCGGGAGGCGAGAGACCCAGTACTTC. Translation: CASSMSPPTSGRRETQYF.

The CDR3 nucleotides read TGCGCCAGCAGCTTAAGGGGGAGGATCCATGAGCAGTTCTTC. Protein: CASSLRGRIHEQFF. This chain links TRBV5-1 with TRBJ2-1; D may be TRBD1 or TRBD2 (6 bases each). The CDR3 loop spans 14 amino acids. Germline V gene lookup returns CDR1 SGHRS and CDR2 YFSETQ. V was trimmed by 2 bases and J by 8 bases, leaving 14 bases between them.

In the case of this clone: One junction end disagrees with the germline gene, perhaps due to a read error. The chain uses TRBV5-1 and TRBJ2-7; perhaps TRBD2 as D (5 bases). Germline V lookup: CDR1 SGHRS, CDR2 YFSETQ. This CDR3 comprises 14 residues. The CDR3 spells CASSLVWGAYEQYF. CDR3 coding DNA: TGTGCCAGCAGCTTGGTCTGGGGAGCCTACGAGCAGTACTTC.

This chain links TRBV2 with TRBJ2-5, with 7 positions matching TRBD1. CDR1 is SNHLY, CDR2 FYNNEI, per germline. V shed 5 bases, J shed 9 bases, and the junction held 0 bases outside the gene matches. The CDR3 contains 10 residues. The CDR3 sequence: CASSQGAQYF. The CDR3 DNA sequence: TGTGCCAGCAGTCAGGGGGCCCAGTACTTC.

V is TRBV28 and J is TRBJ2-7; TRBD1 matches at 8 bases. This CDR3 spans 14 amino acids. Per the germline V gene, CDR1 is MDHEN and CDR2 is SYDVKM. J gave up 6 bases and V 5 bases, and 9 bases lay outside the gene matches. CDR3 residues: CASSPPDREGEQYF. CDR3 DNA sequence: TGTGCCAGCAGTCCACCGGACAGGGAAGGCGAGCAGTACTTC.

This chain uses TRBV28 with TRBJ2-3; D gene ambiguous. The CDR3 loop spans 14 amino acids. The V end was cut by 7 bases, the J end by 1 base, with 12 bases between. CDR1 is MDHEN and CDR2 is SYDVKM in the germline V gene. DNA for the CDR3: TGTGCCAGCATAGTGGGAACTGGCACAGATACGCAGTATTTT. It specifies CASIVGTGTDTQYF.

In DNA, the CDR3 is TGTGCCAGCAGTCATAAGGACCGAGAGACCCAGTACTTC. Amino acid sequence: CASSHKDRETQYF. This chain joins TRBV7-9 and TRBJ2-5, with D hard to call. Germline V gene lookup returns CDR1 SEHNR and CDR2 FQNEAQ (reference sequence). CDR3 size: 13 residues. V lost 6 bases to trimming and J lost 4 bases, with 12 bases between them.

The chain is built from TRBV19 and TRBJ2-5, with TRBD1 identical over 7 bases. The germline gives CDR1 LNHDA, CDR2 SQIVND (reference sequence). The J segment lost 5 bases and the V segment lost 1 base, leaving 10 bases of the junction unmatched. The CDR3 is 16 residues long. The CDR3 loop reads CASSIGAGGIGETQYF. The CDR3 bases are TGTGCCAGTAGTATAGGGGCAGGGGGAATCGGCGAGACCCAGTACTTC.

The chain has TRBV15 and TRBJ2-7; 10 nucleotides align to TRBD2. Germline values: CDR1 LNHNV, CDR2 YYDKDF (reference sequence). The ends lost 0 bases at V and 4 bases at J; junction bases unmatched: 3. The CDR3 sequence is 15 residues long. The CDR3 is CATSREGLALYEQYF. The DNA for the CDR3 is TGTGCCACCAGCAGAGAGGGACTAGCGTTGTACGAGCAGTACTTC.

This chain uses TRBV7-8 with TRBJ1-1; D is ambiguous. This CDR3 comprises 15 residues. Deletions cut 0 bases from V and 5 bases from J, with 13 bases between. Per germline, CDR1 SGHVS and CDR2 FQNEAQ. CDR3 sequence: CASSLAIGVETEAFF. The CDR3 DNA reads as TGTGCCAGCAGCTTAGCGATCGGAGTTGAGACTGAAGCTTTCTTT.

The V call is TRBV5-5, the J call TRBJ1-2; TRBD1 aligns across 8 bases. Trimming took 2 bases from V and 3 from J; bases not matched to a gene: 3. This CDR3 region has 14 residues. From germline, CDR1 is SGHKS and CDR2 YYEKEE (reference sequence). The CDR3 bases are TGTGCCAGCAGCTTCAGGGGGCGCGACTATGGCTACACCTTC. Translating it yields CASSFRGRDYGYTF.

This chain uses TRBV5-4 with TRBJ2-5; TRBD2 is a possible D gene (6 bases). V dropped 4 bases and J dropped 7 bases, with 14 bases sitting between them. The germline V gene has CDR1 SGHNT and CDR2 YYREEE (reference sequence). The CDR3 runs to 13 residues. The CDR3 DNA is TGTGCCAGCAGCCCCGGGACTTGGGGGACCCAGTACTTC. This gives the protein CASSPGTWGTQYF.

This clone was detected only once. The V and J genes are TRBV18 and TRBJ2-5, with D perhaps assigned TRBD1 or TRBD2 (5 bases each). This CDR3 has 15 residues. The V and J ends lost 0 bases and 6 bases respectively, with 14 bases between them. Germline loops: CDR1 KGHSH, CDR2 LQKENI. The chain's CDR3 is CASSPPSQGRQTQYF. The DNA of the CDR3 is TGTGCCAGCTCACCACCGAGTCAGGGACGGCAGACCCAGTACTTC.

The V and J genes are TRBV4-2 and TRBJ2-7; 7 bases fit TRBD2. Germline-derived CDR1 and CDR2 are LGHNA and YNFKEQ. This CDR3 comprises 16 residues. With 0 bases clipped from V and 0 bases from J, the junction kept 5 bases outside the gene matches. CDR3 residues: CASSQDMGGGSYEQYF. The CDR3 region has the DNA TGTGCCAGCAGCCAAGATATGGGCGGGGGCTCCTACGAGCAGTACTTC.

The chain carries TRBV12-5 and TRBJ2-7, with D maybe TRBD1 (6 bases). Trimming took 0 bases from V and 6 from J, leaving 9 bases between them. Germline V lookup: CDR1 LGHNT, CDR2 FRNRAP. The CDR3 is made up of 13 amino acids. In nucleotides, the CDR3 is TGTGCTAGTGGTTTGGTACAAGGGGGCGAGCAGTACTTC. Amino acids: CASGLVQGGEQYF.

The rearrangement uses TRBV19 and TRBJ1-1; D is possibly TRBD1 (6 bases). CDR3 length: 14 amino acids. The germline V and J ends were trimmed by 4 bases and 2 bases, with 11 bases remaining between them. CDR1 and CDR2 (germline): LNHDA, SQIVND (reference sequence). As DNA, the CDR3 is TGTGCCAGTAGTACTGACAGGTCTAACACTGAAGCTTTCTTT. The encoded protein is CASSTDRSNTEAFF.

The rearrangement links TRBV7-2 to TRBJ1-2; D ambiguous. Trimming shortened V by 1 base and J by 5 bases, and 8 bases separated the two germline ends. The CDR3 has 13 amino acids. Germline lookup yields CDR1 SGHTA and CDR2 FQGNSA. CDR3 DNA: TGTGCCAGCAGCTTAGGGTTGAAATATGGCTACACCTTC. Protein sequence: CASSLGLKYGYTF.

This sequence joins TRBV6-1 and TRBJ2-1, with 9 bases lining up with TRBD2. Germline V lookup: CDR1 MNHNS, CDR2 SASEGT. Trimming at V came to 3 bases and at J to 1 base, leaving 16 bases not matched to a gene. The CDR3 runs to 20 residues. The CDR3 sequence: CASSDSGGPSSDGSYNEQFF. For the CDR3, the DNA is TGTGCCAGCAGTGACAGCGGGGGGCCTTCCAGCGACGGGTCCTACAATGAGCAGTTCTTC.

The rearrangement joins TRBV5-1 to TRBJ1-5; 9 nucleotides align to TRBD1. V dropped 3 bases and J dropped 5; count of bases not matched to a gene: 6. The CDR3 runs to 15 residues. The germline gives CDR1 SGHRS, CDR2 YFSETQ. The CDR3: CASSWGTGFDQPQHF. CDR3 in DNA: TGCGCCAGCAGCTGGGGGACAGGGTTTGATCAGCCCCAGCATTTT.

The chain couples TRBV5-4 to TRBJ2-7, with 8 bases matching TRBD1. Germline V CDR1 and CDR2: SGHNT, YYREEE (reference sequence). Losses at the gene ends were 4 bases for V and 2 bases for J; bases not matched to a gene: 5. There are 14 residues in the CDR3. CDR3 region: CASSPRTGPYEQYF. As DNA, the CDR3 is TGTGCCAGCAGCCCAAGGACAGGGCCCTACGAGCAGTACTTC.

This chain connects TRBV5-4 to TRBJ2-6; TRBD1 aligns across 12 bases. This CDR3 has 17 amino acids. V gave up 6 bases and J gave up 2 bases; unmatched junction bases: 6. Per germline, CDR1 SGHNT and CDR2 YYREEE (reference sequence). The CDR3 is CASTVGTGGAGANVLTF. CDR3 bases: TGTGCCAGCACGGTAGGGACAGGGGGCGCTGGGGCCAACGTCCTGACTTTC.

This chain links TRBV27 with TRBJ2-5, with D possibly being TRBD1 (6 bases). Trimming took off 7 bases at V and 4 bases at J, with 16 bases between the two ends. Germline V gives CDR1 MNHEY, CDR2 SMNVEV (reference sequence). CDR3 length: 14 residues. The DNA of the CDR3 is TGTGCCAGCAAGGCCTTGATAGGGGGAGAGACCCAGTACTTC. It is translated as CASKALIGGETQYF.

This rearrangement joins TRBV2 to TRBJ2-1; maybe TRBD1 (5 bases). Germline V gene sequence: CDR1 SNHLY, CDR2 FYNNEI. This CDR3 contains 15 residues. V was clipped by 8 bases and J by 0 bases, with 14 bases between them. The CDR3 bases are TGTGCCAGCCTCCCCAGGGCAGTCTCCTACAATGAGCAGTTCTTC. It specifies CASLPRAVSYNEQFF.

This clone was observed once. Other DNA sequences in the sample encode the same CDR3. The CDR3 sequence is CASSEQGDQPQHF. Written as DNA, the CDR3 is TGTGCCAGCAGTGAACAGGGGGACCAGCCCCAGCATTTT. V and J are TRBV6-1 and TRBJ1-5; 7 bases are a match to TRBD1. The junction had 2 bases not matched to a gene; V was cut back by 2 bases and J by 7 bases. CDR1 MNHNS and CDR2 SASEGT come from the germline V gene. CDR3 size: 13 residues.

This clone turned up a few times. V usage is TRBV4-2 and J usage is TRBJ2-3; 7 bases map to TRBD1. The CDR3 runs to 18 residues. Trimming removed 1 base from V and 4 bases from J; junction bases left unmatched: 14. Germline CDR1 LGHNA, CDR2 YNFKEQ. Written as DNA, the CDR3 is TGTGCCAGCAGCCAAGGTGCAGGGGGACATTCTAGTTCAGATACGCAGTATTTT. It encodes CASSQGAGGHSSSDTQYF.

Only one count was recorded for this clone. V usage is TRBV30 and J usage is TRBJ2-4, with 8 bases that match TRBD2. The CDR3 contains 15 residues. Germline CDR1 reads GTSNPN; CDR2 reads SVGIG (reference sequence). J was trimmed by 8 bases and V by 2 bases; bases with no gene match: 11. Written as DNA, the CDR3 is TGTGCCTGGAGTTCACCGTCCAGCGGGAGAGACATTCAGTACTTC. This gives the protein CAWSSPSSGRDIQYF.

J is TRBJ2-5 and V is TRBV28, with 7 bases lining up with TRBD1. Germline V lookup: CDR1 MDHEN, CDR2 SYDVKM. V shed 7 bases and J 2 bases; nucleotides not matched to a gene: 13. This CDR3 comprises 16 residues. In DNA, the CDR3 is TGTGCCAGCAAGGGGGCTCGAGACAGGCTGCAAGAGACCCAGTACTTC. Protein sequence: CASKGARDRLQETQYF.

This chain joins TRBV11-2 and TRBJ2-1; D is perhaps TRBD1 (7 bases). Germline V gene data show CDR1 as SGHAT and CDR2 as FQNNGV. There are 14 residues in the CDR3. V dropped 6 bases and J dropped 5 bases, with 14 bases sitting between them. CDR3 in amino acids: CASRRGQTNNEQFF. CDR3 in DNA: TGTGCCAGCAGGCGGGGACAGACCAACAATGAGCAGTTCTTC.

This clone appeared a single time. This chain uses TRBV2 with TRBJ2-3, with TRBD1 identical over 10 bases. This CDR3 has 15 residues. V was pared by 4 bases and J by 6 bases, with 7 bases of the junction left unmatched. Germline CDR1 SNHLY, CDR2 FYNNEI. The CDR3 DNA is TGTGCCAGCAGTGGACAGGGGGCGCATTACGATACGCAGTATTTT. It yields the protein CASSGQGAHYDTQYF. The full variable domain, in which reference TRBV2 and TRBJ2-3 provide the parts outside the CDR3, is EPEVTQTPSHQVTQMGQEVILRCVPISNHLYFYWYRQILGQKVEFLVSFYNNEISEKSEIFDDQFSVERPDGSNFTLKIRSTKLEDSAMYFCASSGQGAHYDTQYFGPGTRLTVL.

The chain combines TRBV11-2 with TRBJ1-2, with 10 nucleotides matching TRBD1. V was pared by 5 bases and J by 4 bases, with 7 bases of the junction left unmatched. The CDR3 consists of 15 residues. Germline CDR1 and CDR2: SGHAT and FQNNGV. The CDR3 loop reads CASSRPGQGFYGYTF. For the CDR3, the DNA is TGTGCCAGCAGCCGTCCGGGACAGGGGTTCTATGGCTACACCTTC.

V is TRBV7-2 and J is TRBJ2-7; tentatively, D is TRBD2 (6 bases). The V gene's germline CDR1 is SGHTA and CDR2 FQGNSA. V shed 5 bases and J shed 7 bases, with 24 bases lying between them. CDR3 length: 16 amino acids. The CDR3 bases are TGTGCCAGCAGCGGACGGACTATTACGGGTGCGGGGGAGCAGTACTTC. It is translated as CASSGRTITGAGEQYF.

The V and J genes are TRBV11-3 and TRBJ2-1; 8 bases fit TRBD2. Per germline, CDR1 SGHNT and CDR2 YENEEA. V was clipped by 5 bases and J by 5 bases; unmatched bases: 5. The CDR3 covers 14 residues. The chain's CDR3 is CASSKRENHNEQFF. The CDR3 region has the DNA TGTGCCAGCAGCAAGCGGGAGAACCACAATGAGCAGTTCTTC. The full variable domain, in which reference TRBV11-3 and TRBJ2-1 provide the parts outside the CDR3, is EAGVVQSPRYKIIEKKQPVAFWCNPISGHNTLYWYLQNLGQGPELLIRYENEEAVDDSQLPKDRFSAERLKGVDSTLKIQPAELGDSAVYLCASSKRENHNEQFFGPGTRLTVL.